This T cell receptor (beta chain) was sequenced in a study of cytomegalovirus exposure and HLA in healthy donors. This PCR relied on a set of 60 Vbeta primers and 13 Jbeta primers. The assay was immunoSEQ multiplex PCR, and TCRdb's table has in-frame clones only and misses some. Found here are 120,000 or so clones, around 73% of them singletons; the top ten hold about a tenth. The CDR3 runs 15 residues. Germline V lookup: CDR1 SGHRS, CDR2 YFSETQ. With 0 bases clipped from V and 3 bases from J, the junction kept 2 bases outside the gene matches. The study's findings and limits: In vitro experiments confirmed that a few CMV-associated chains were specific for CMV antigens.

As to this clone: As yet, its antigen is unknown.

This clonotype originated in a man aged 25 to 40 in good health and CMV-seropositive. Sequencing was carried out using PBMCs. The rearrangement joins TRBV5-1 to TRBJ2-2; 7 bases are a match to TRBD2. CDR3 coding DNA: TGCGCCAGCAGCTTGGTCGCGGGAGACACCGGGGAGCTGTTTTTT. Translating gives CASSLVAGDTGELFF. Together with reference TRBV5-1 and TRBJ2-2, the CDR3 gives the full variable domain: KAGVTQTPRYLIKTRGQQVTLSCSPISGHRSVSWYQQTPGQGLQFLFEYFSETQRNKGNFPGRFSGRQFSNSRSEMNVSTLELGDSALYLCASSLVAGDTGELFFGEGSRLTVL.